This TCR beta chain was observed in a study of blood T cells in healthy people across ages. There are 15 residues in the CDR3. Germline-derived CDR1 and CDR2 are SGHAT and FQNNGV. Through a sample-barcoded 5' primer and a J-beta primer mix, a second PCR was run for roughly 6 to 12 cycles. TCRdb ran MiXCR on the 5' RACE reads and lists one entry per CDR3 protein. The sample contains 1.2 million to 1.5 million distinct CDR3 sequences, roughly 60% of which appear only once. Sequenced: blood. The J gene is TRBJ2-4, the V gene TRBV11-2, with D perhaps TRBD1 (5 bases). The J call may be wrong; the DNA end is better matched by TRBJ2-7. This sequence was found in a man aged 18 to 30 in good health. DNA of the CDR3: TGTGCCAGCAGCTCCCCCCGGCAGGGCGTCTACGAGCAGTACTTC. It specifies CASSSPRQGVYEQYF.